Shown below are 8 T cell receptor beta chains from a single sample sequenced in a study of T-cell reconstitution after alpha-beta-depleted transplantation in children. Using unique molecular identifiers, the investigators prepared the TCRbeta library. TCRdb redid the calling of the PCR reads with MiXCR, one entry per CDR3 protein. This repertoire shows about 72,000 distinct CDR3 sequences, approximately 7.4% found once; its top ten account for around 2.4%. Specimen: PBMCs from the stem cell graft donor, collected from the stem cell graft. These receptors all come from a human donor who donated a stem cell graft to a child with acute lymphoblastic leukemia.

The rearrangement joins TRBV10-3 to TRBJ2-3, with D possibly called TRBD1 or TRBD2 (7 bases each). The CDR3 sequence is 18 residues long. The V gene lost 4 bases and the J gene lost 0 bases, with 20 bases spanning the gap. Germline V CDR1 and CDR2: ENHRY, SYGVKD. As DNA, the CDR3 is TGTGCCATCAGTGTCCCCCAATCAGGGGGGGCTAGCACAGATACGCAGTATTTT. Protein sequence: CAISVPQSGGASTDTQYF.

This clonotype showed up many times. The CDR3 region is CASTDSRGRVTEAFF. The CDR3 region has the DNA TGCGCCAGCACTGATTCGAGGGGGCGCGTCACTGAAGCTTTCTTT. The V gene is TRBV5-1, the J gene TRBJ1-1, with 7 bases that match TRBD1. The CDR3 extends over 15 amino acids. In germline, CDR1 is SGHRS, CDR2 YFSETQ. The ends lost 6 bases at V and 4 bases at J; junction bases unmatched: 12.

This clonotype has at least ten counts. Here the CDR3 DNA reads TGCGCCAGCAGCCTGCGTACAGGGATAATGAACACTGAAGCTTTCTTT. Translated, it gives CASSLRTGIMNTEAFF. The rearrangement uses TRBV5-1 and TRBJ1-1, with D possibly matching TRBD1 (6 bases). CDR1 is SGHRS, CDR2 YFSETQ, per germline. This CDR3 comprises 16 residues. V gave up 4 bases and J gave up 0 bases, with 16 bases separating them.

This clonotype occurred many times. CDR3 DNA sequence: TGCGCCAGCAGCCCACAGGGGTTCAATGAGCAGTTCTTC. Its protein is CASSPQGFNEQFF. The chain employs TRBV5-1 and TRBJ2-1; TRBD1 matches 7 bases. Per germline, CDR1 SGHRS and CDR2 YFSETQ. CDR3 length: 13 amino acids. With 4 bases clipped from V and 6 bases from J, the junction kept 4 bases outside the gene matches.

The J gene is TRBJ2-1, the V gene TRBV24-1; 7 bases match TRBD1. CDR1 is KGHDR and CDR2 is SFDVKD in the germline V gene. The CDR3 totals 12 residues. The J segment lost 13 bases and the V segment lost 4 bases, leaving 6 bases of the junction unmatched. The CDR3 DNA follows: TGTGCCACCAGTGACGACAGGGTTGAACAGTTCTTC. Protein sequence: CATSDDRVEQFF.

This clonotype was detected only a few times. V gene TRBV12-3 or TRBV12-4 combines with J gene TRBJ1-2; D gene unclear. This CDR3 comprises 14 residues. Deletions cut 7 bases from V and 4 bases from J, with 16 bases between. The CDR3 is CASTRILNAYGYTF. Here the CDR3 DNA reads TGTGCCAGCACCCGAATCCTGAACGCCTATGGCTACACCTTC.

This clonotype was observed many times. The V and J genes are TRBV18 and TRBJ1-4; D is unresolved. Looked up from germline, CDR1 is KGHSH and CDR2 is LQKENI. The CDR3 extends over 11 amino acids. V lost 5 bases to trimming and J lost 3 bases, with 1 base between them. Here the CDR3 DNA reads TGTGCCAGCTCATCTAATGAAAAACTGTTTTTT. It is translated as CASSSNEKLFF.

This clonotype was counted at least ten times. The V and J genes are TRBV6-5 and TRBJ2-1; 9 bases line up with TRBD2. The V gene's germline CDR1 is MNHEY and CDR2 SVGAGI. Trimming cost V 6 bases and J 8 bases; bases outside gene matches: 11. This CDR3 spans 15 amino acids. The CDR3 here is CASSRGGRAVDEQFF. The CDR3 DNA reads TGTGCCAGCAGCCGGGGCGGGAGGGCCGTGGATGAGCAGTTCTTC.